The present entry profiles one T cell receptor beta chain with its context. This entry comes from a study of T cells after yellow fever vaccination. Study-level information: When fractions had low cell numbers, they were prepared with SMART-Seq v4 Ultra Low Input. General study points: Clonotypes shared by both compartments, CD4 and CD8, made up a small share. On re-exposure, the response was weaker but peaked faster, at day 5 versus 15.

V lost 0 bases, J lost 3 bases, and 6 bases lay in between. CDR3 size: 13 residues. Per germline, CDR1 SGDLS and CDR2 YYNGEE. The authors made TCR cDNA by 5'RACE template switching, adding a universal primer site and UMIs. TCRdb re-called the 5' RACE reads with MiXCR, one entry per CDR3 protein. Counted here are just under 85,000 distinct CDR3 sequences, about an eighth occurring once; the ten biggest clones make up around 23%. Here the sequenced sample was CD8+ T cells not binding an NS4B(214-222) dextramer, sorted from PBMCs, taken 21 days after the first yellow fever vaccination. This TCR came from a man aged 18-30 years who received the YFV17D yellow fever vaccine. The chain employs TRBV9 and TRBJ1-2; D unclear. The CDR3 here is CASSVGTDYGYTF. The DNA of the CDR3 is TGTGCCAGCAGCGTAGGGACGGACTATGGCTACACCTTC.